The T cell receptor (beta chain) under discussion was sequenced for a study of T cells in Graves' hyperthyroidism and ophthalmopathy. Study conclusions and caveats: Blood held most thyroid clonotypes expanded above 0.001 frequency. Stable hyperthyroidism was told apart from ophthalmopathy by a model built on 13 V-J features.

This clonotype appeared many times. Its antigen is as yet unknown. The trim removed 8 bases at V and 7 bases at J, leaving 7 bases unmatched. The germline gives CDR1 MNHEY, CDR2 SMNVEV (reference sequence). There are 13 residues in the CDR3. Together with thyroid ultrasound, orbital computed tomography, serum thyroxine and TRAb, clinical symptoms were used for diagnoses. Amplification targeted TCR beta CDR3 regions from RNA transcripts. An initial round of RT-PCR targeting the TCR CDR3 relied on the HTBI primer set. TCRdb re-called the multiplex PCR reads with MiXCR, one entry per CDR3 protein. Of roughly 510,000 distinct CDR3 sequences listed, 46% were seen once; the top ten hold around two fifths.

This sequence originates from an adult woman with Graves' disease, either hyperthyroidism or ophthalmopathy (not recorded which). J is TRBJ2-7 and V is TRBV27; 11 positions agree with TRBD2. The sample was peripheral blood or thyroid tissue (not recorded which). DNA for the CDR3: TGTGCCAGCCGACTAGCGGGATCGGGTGAGCAGTACTTC. Translating gives CASRLAGSGEQYF.